This entry is about one T cell receptor (beta chain). This sample is drawn from a study of cytomegalovirus exposure and HLA in healthy donors. The PCR made use of 60 Vbeta and 13 Jbeta primers. The method was immunoSEQ multiplex PCR; TCRdb's version includes in-frame clones alone and lacks a portion of them. The table includes about 190,000 clones, about 83% detected once. This CDR3 has 13 amino acids. Germline V gene lookup returns CDR1 LNHNV and CDR2 YYDKDF (reference sequence). Trimming took off 6 bases at V and 2 bases at J, with 11 bases between the two ends. The sample comprised PBMCs. The chain couples TRBV15 to TRBJ2-7; D is possibly TRBD2 (5 bases). This clonotype was sampled from a woman in her 30s in good health and CMV-seropositive. The CDR3 region is CATRGSGTYEQYF. The CDR3 coding sequence is TGTGCCACCAGGGGGAGTGGGACCTACGAGCAGTACTTC.